These 32 T cell receptor beta chains were all obtained from the same sample, sequenced in a study of blood T cell repertoires in COVID-19. This table comes from immunoSEQ multiplex PCR, and its TCRdb copy is limited to in-frame clones, with some not included. The repertoire holds about 190,000 clones, with less than 80% as singletons. Input material: peripheral blood. These receptors were collected from a woman aged 50 to 65 with acute or convalescent COVID-19.

As concerns this clone: This specimen includes other DNA sequences encoding the same CDR3. V gene TRBV5-1 combines with J gene TRBJ2-2; D may be TRBD2 (5 bases). This CDR3 is 14 amino acids long. Germline assignment: CDR1 SGHRS and CDR2 YFSETQ. The V end lost 6 bases, the J end lost 0 bases, and 9 bases lay between the germline ends. CDR3 sequence reads: CASTPGANTGELFF. The CDR3 DNA reads as TGCGCCAGCACCCCCGGGGCGAACACCGGGGAGCTGTTTTTT.

This clone was found once. This chain uses TRBV10-1 with TRBJ2-3; the match to TRBD2 covers 10 bases. Germline loops: CDR1 WNHNN, CDR2 SYGVQD (reference sequence). This CDR3 spans 16 amino acids. J gave up 2 bases and V 8 bases, and 10 bases lay outside the gene matches. The CDR3: CASAKGSGGVTDTQYF. CDR3 nucleotide sequence: TGCGCCAGCGCTAAAGGGAGCGGGGGGGTCACAGATACGCAGTATTTT.

This clone was detected only a few times. The rearrangement links TRBV20-1 to TRBJ1-5, with 7 bases aligning to TRBD1. The trim removed 0 bases at V and 11 bases at J, leaving 1 base unmatched. The germline V gene encodes CDR1 DFQATT and CDR2 SNEGSKA (reference sequence). The CDR3 runs 11 residues. The DNA for the CDR3 is TGCAGTGCTAGAGATGACAGGGCCCAGCATTTT. Residues: CSARDDRAQHF.

The chain joins TRBV6-5 to TRBJ1-5; D not resolved. Trimming pared 0 bases from V and 5 bases from J, leaving 8 bases between. In germline, CDR1 is MNHEY, CDR2 SVGAGI. This CDR3 comprises 14 residues. The CDR3 is CASSYSGRDQPQHF. CDR3 coding DNA: TGTGCCAGCAGTTACTCGGGGAGGGATCAGCCCCAGCATTTT.

V and J are TRBV5-4 and TRBJ2-5, with D unclear. CDR3 length: 12 residues. Trimming removed 4 bases from V and 2 bases from J, with 6 bases in between. Germline V gene lookup returns CDR1 SGHNT and CDR2 YYREEE (reference sequence). The CDR3 DNA sequence: TGTGCCAGCAGCCCCAATCAAGAGACCCAGTACTTC. Its translation is CASSPNQETQYF.

This sequence joins TRBV28 and TRBJ1-1; 10 bases are a match to TRBD1. The CDR3 sequence is 16 residues long. The V segment lost 2 bases and the J segment 1 base; nucleotides outside the gene matches: 4. The germline CDR1 and CDR2 sequences are MDHEN and SYDVKM. In DNA, the CDR3 is TGTGCCAGCAGTTTAAGACAGGGGGCCGGGAACACTGAAGCTTTCTTT. It codes for CASSLRQGAGNTEAFF.

This clone was observed once. The chain couples TRBV7-9 to TRBJ1-2; D perhaps matches TRBD1 (6 bases). Germline values: CDR1 SEHNR, CDR2 FQNEAQ (reference sequence). Trimming took off 6 bases at V and 7 bases at J, with 15 bases between the two ends. The CDR3 contains 13 residues. CDR3 region: CASRPWTDLGYTF. The CDR3 coding sequence is TGTGCCAGCAGACCTTGGACAGACCTTGGCTACACCTTC.

The rearrangement joins TRBV5-6 to TRBJ1-5; TRBD1 matches 9 bases. Trimming removed 4 bases from V and 7 bases from J; junction bases left unmatched: 9. Per germline, CDR1 SGHDT and CDR2 YYEEEE. This CDR3 contains 15 residues. The DNA for the CDR3 is TGTGCCAGCAGCCCGGGACAGGGCCTGGAGCAGCCCCAGCATTTT. Translating it yields CASSPGQGLEQPQHF. Filled out from reference TRBV5-6 and TRBJ1-5, the complete variable domain reads DAGVTQSPTHLIKTRGQQVTLRCSPKSGHDTVSWYQQALGQGPQFIFQYYEEEERQRGNFPDRFSGHQFPNYSSELNVNALLLGDSALYLCASSPGQGLEQPQHFGDGTRLSIL.

The chain couples TRBV27 to TRBJ1-5, with 7 bases aligning to TRBD1. In germline, CDR1 is MNHEY, CDR2 SMNVEV (reference sequence). CDR3 length: 15 amino acids. V gave up 6 bases and J gave up 5 bases; unmatched junction bases: 10. The CDR3 spells CASRDDRAKDQPQHF. In DNA, the CDR3 is TGTGCCAGCAGAGACGACAGGGCCAAGGATCAGCCCCAGCATTTT.

The chain has TRBV5-1 and TRBJ2-6; D not certain. This CDR3 is 17 amino acids long. The germline gives CDR1 SGHRS, CDR2 YFSETQ. V lost 0 bases, J lost 0 bases, and 10 bases lay in between. The CDR3 DNA follows: TGCGCCAGCAGCTTGGCGGCGGCGAGCTCTGGGGCCAACGTCCTGACTTTC. Translation gives CASSLAAASSGANVLTF.

The chain has TRBV28 and TRBJ1-6; D ambiguous. V lost 3 bases to trimming and J lost 4 bases, with 16 bases between them. Germline assignment: CDR1 MDHEN and CDR2 SYDVKM. The CDR3 length is 17 residues. The CDR3 sequence: CASSFPRGSQYNSPLHF. Written as DNA, the CDR3 is TGTGCCAGCAGTTTTCCTAGAGGAAGTCAGTATAATTCACCCCTCCACTTT.

The rearrangement uses TRBV14 and TRBJ2-5; a possible D gene is TRBD1 (6 bases). Trimming left V 1 base short and J 6 bases short, with 9 bases between. The CDR3 consists of 13 residues. Germline V gene sequence: CDR1 SGHDN, CDR2 FVKESK. CDR3 nucleotides: TGTGCCAGCAGCCAAGCAGGGGTGAAGACCCAGTACTTC. This translates into CASSQAGVKTQYF.

The gene calls are TRBV19 and TRBJ2-7; D unresolved. Germline CDR1 is LNHDA and CDR2 is SQIVND (reference sequence). The CDR3 runs 11 residues. V lost 7 bases to trimming and J lost 0 bases, with 4 bases between them. In DNA, the CDR3 is TGTGCCAGTAACAGCTCCTACGAGCAGTACTTC. Amino acids: CASNSSYEQYF.

The chain carries TRBV19 and TRBJ2-1, with 7 nucleotides matching TRBD1. CDR1 is LNHDA and CDR2 is SQIVND in the germline V gene (reference sequence). The junction had 6 bases not matched to a gene; V was cut back by 9 bases and J by 4 bases. The length of the CDR3 is 13 residues. CDR3 sequence: CASQGQLYNEQFF. In nucleotides, the CDR3 is TGTGCCAGCCAGGGACAGTTATACAATGAGCAGTTCTTC.

The chain recombines TRBV14 with TRBJ2-7; 9 bases are a match to TRBD1. With V trimmed by 8 bases and J by 2 bases, 7 bases remained unmatched. CDR1 and CDR2 (germline): SGHDN, FVKESK. The CDR3 spans 14 residues. The CDR3 DNA follows: TGTGCCAGCGGGACAGGGCGCCCCCCCTACGAGCAGTACTTC. This codes for CASGTGRPPYEQYF. The entire variable domain, with the rest obtained from reference TRBV14 and TRBJ2-7, is as follows: EAGVTQFPSHSVIEKGQTVTLRCDPISGHDNLYWYRRVMGKEIKFLLHFVKESKQDESGMPNNRFLAERTGGTYSTLKVQPAELEDSGVYFCASGTGRPPYEQYFGPGTRLTVT.

The CDR3 reads CASSLGGTGVDEQYF. The CDR3 DNA follows: TGCGCCAGCAGCTTGGGTGGGACAGGGGTCGACGAGCAGTACTTC. The chain has TRBV5-1 and TRBJ2-7; 10 positions match TRBD1. V was pared by 0 bases and J by 5 bases, with 5 bases of the junction left unmatched. The CDR3 is made up of 15 amino acids. The germline V gene encodes CDR1 SGHRS and CDR2 YFSETQ.

The chain joins TRBV6-5 to TRBJ2-4, with D maybe TRBD2 (5 bases). CDR1 MNHEY and CDR2 SVGAGI come from the germline V gene. The CDR3 sequence is 11 residues long. The V gene lost 11 bases and the J gene lost 5 bases, with 10 bases spanning the gap. CDR3 residues: CAAGNQNIQYF. Written as DNA, the CDR3 is TGTGCCGCCGGGAACCAAAACATTCAGTACTTC.

The J gene is TRBJ2-3, the V gene TRBV28; D is uncertain. The germline V gene encodes CDR1 MDHEN and CDR2 SYDVKM. Trimming shortened V by 2 bases and J by 0 bases, and 6 bases separated the two germline ends. The CDR3 length is 14 residues. The CDR3 DNA reads TGTGCCAGCAGTTTACGCGGAAGCACAGATACGCAGTATTTT. It encodes CASSLRGSTDTQYF.

The chain employs TRBV6-1 and TRBJ1-2; TRBD1 is a possible D gene (5 bases). Trimming removed 0 bases from V and 5 bases from J, with 10 bases in between. This CDR3 region has 14 residues. Looked up from germline, CDR1 is MNHNS and CDR2 is SASEGT. CDR3 in DNA: TGTGCCAGCAGTGAAGCGCCAGGGAATTATGGCTACACCTTC. This sequence encodes CASSEAPGNYGYTF.

J is TRBJ1-2 and V is TRBV19; D unclear. From germline, CDR1 is LNHDA and CDR2 SQIVND (reference sequence). V was trimmed by 1 base and J by 5 bases, leaving 11 bases between them. There are 14 residues in the CDR3. The CDR3 DNA follows: TGTGCCAGTAGTATAGGGAGGGCCGCATATGGCTACACCTTC. This codes for CASSIGRAAYGYTF.

The chain couples TRBV6-5 to TRBJ1-4; D might be TRBD1 (6 bases). The CDR3 runs to 14 residues. CDR1 MNHEY and CDR2 SVGAGI come from the germline V gene. V lost 8 bases and J lost 8, with 18 bases in between. The CDR3 spells CASAPAGVGEKLFF. In DNA, the CDR3 is TGTGCCAGCGCCCCGGCAGGGGTCGGGGAAAAACTGTTTTTT.

The chain couples TRBV27 to TRBJ2-3, with 10 bases matching TRBD2. Germline assignment: CDR1 MNHEY and CDR2 SMNVEV (reference sequence). Losses at the gene ends were 5 bases for V and 3 bases for J; bases not matched to a gene: 8. The CDR3 extends over 16 amino acids. CDR3 sequence reads: CASSSGRARRTDTQYF. Here the CDR3 DNA reads TGTGCCAGCAGTAGCGGGAGGGCTCGGCGTACAGATACGCAGTATTTT.

This chain links TRBV12-3 or TRBV12-4 with TRBJ1-6; D is possibly TRBD1 (6 bases). V lost 4 bases and J lost 7, with 8 bases in between. The CDR3 totals 13 residues. The CDR3 spells CASSSTGNSPLHF. The CDR3 DNA reads as TGTGCCAGCAGTTCTACAGGGAATTCACCCCTCCACTTT.

This clone was seen a handful of times. The chain joins TRBV29-1 to TRBJ2-7, with D perhaps TRBD1 (5 bases). Germline V gene lookup returns CDR1 SQVTM and CDR2 ANQGSEA. The CDR3 consists of 13 residues. V was pared by 1 base and J by 2 bases, with 9 bases between. CDR3 loop: CSVEGQGTYEQYF. The CDR3 DNA reads as TGCAGCGTTGAAGGGCAGGGAACCTACGAGCAGTACTTC.

This chain uses TRBV21-1 with TRBJ2-2; whether TRBD2, the table's D call, matches the DNA was not checked. TRBV21-1 is described as a pseudogene. The CDR3 length is 19 residues. Written as DNA, the CDR3 is TGTGCCAGCAGCAACGAAGGGCTAGCGGGAGGGATAAACACCGGGGAGCTGTTTTTT. Residues: CASSNEGLAGGINTGELFF.

CDR3 region: CASRPSGTGGLTEAFF. In nucleotides, the CDR3 is TGTGCCAGCCGACCCTCCGGGACAGGGGGCCTCACTGAAGCTTTCTTT. The chain uses TRBV28 and TRBJ1-1; 12 bases match TRBD1. Germline V gives CDR1 MDHEN, CDR2 SYDVKM. V lost 8 bases, J lost 4 bases, and 11 bases stayed unmatched. This CDR3 contains 16 residues.

The V call is TRBV4-2, the J call TRBJ2-7; 9 bases map to TRBD2. The J segment lost 3 bases and the V segment lost 7 bases, leaving 4 bases of the junction unmatched. CDR3 length: 13 amino acids. CDR1 LGHNA and CDR2 YNFKEQ come from the germline V gene. The CDR3 nucleotides read TGTGCCAGCACCAAGACTAGCGGCTACGAGCAGTACTTC. Translating it yields CASTKTSGYEQYF.

This rearrangement joins TRBV28 to TRBJ1-1; the D is unclear. Between the trimmed V and J ends, which lost 6 bases and 3 bases, there was a span of 17 bases. CDR3 size: 15 residues. CDR1 MDHEN and CDR2 SYDVKM come from the germline V gene. As DNA, the CDR3 is TGTGCCAGCAGCCCACTCGGGGTCGGGGACACTGAAGCTTTCTTT. This gives the protein CASSPLGVGDTEAFF.

This clone was detected only a few times. The chain has TRBV3-1 (or the pseudogene TRBV3-2) and TRBJ2-7; D might be TRBD2 (7 bases). The CDR3 has 19 amino acids. Germline CDR1 is LGHDT and CDR2 is YNNKEL (reference sequence). Trimming left V 0 bases short and J 2 bases short, with 23 bases between. For the CDR3, the DNA is TGTGCCAGCAGCCAAGATACCGATGGGGGGGCAGGGAAAACCTACGAGCAGTACTTC. Its translation: CASSQDTDGGAGKTYEQYF.

This chain's CDR3 is CASSPGDREGEAFF. CDR3 nucleotides: TGTGCCAGCTCACCTGGGGACAGAGAGGGGGAAGCTTTCTTT. The rearrangement uses TRBV18 and TRBJ1-1, with 7 bases identical to TRBD1. The ends lost 3 bases at V and 8 bases at J; junction bases unmatched: 9. From germline, CDR1 is KGHSH and CDR2 LQKENI. This CDR3 contains 14 residues.

The table lists this clone with a few counts. The chain uses TRBV15 and TRBJ1-2, with a weak D call TRBD1 (6 bases). CDR1 and CDR2 (germline): LNHNV, YYDKDF (reference sequence). CDR3 size: 14 residues. V lost 1 base to trimming and J lost 3 bases, with 9 bases between them. CDR3 loop: CATSRGGGDYGYTF. In DNA form, the CDR3 reads TGTGCCACCAGCAGAGGTGGGGGCGACTATGGCTACACCTTC.

The CDR3 DNA reads as TGTGCCAGCAGCCCCCGCACAGCCTATGGCTACACCTTC. Translation gives CASSPRTAYGYTF. V and J are TRBV3-1 (or the pseudogene TRBV3-2) and TRBJ1-2; no definite D call. Germline V gives CDR1 LGHDT, CDR2 YNNKEL (reference sequence). V lost 4 bases, J lost 4 bases, and 10 bases lay in between. The CDR3 length is 13 residues.